This record concerns one T cell receptor beta chain sequence. The data were produced by immunoSEQ multiplex PCR, yet TCRdb's version contains in-frame clones alone and is incomplete. This table holds about 160,000 clones, 91% found once. These data belong to a study of cytomegalovirus exposure and HLA in healthy donors. Study-level information: The roughly 130 validation repertoires used the same platform as the 650 to 750 first-cohort repertoires, a later analysis reported.

Specimen: PBMCs. The TCR was taken from a woman between 18 and 30 years old in good health and CMV-seropositive.

CDR3 sequence (DNA): TGCGCCAGCAGCCAAGTAGATCGGGAGACCCAGTACTTC. Translating it yields CASSQVDRETQYF. The J gene is TRBJ2-5, the V gene TRBV4-3; D gene unclear. V gave up 1 base and J gave up 5 bases, with 8 bases separating them. Germline CDR1 reads LGHNA; CDR2 reads YSLEER. The CDR3 loop spans 13 amino acids.